The T cell receptor (beta chain) under discussion was sequenced for a study of T cell changes during pregnancy in multiple sclerosis. This clone occurred a few times. V lost 7 bases and J 8 bases, leaving 11 bases between the germline ends. This CDR3 contains 11 residues. CDR1 and CDR2 from the germline V gene are LNHDA and SQIVND (reference sequence). Here immunoSEQ multiplex PCR was the method, and the copy in TCRdb shows in-frame clones only, minus some. This table holds tens of thousands of clones, approximately 94% found once. The chain employs TRBV19 and TRBJ1-1; tentative D call: TRBD1 (6 bases). The receptor comes from a female donor with multiple sclerosis, enrolled in a pregnancy study. Material: peripheral blood, obtained in the third trimester of pregnancy. CDR3 nucleotide sequence: TGTGCCAGTAATGACAGGACGGAAGCTTTCTTT. The encoded protein is CASNDRTEAFF. Full variable domain (outside the CDR3, taken from reference TRBV19 and TRBJ1-1): DGGITQSPKYLFRKEGQNVTLSCEQNLNHDAMYWYRQDPGQGLRLIYYSQIVNDFQKGDIAEGYSVSREKKESFPLTVTSAQKNPTAFYLCASNDRTEAFFGQGTRLTVV.